These T cell receptor beta chains were read from a single sample in a study of T cell responses to AZD1222 COVID-19 vaccine. Assay used: immunoSEQ multiplex PCR; TCRdb lists only in-frame clones, some missing. The sample carries about 85,000 clones, approximately 81% recorded once. The sequencing here drew on peripheral blood, taken 28 days after the second AZD1222 dose. The receptors were sampled from an adult who received the AZD1222 COVID-19 vaccine. Each CDR3 is given with its conserved first and last residue. Each record gives: V gene, J gene, D gene, CDR3 protein. D genes are given only for firm matches.

V gene: TRBV7-3; J gene: TRBJ2-1; D gene: -; CDR3 protein: CASSLTSELSYNEQFF
V gene: TRBV12-3/TRBV12-4; J gene: TRBJ2-2; D gene: -; CDR3 protein: CASRENSAGELFF
V gene: TRBV7-2; J gene: TRBJ2-4; D gene: TRBD2; CDR3 protein: CASSWGLAVNIQYF
V gene: TRBV30; J gene: TRBJ2-7; D gene: -; CDR3 protein: CAWSVFGYEQYF
V gene: TRBV10-2; J gene: TRBJ2-3; D gene: TRBD1; CDR3 protein: CASSVWTGQTDTQYF
V gene: TRBV27; J gene: TRBJ1-5; D gene: -; CDR3 protein: CASSPTVGYNQPQHF
V gene: TRBV5-1; J gene: TRBJ2-2; D gene: TRBD1; CDR3 protein: CASSLGGQARTGELFF
V gene: TRBV7-3; J gene: TRBJ2-7; D gene: TRBD1; CDR3 protein: CASSLTGGQGYEQYF
V gene: TRBV13; J gene: TRBJ2-7; D gene: TRBD2; CDR3 protein: CASSSGLAGGSSYEQYF
V gene: TRBV6-2/TRBV6-3; J gene: TRBJ1-3; D gene: -; CDR3 protein: CASSYGSSGNTIYF
V gene: TRBV7-6; J gene: TRBJ2-1; D gene: -; CDR3 protein: CASSLNPDGYNEQFF
V gene: TRBV6-5; J gene: TRBJ1-5; D gene: TRBD1; CDR3 protein: CASSYSGTGGQPQHF
V gene: TRBV18; J gene: TRBJ2-2; D gene: -; CDR3 protein: CATQRDTGELFF
V gene: TRBV19; J gene: TRBJ1-1; D gene: TRBD1; CDR3 protein: CASMGGQSYMNTEAFF
V gene: TRBV4-2; J gene: TRBJ2-3; D gene: TRBD2; CDR3 protein: CASSQGIASGREDTQYF
V gene: TRBV2; J gene: TRBJ1-2; D gene: TRBD1; CDR3 protein: CASRALTGAVHGYTF
V gene: TRBV12-3/TRBV12-4; J gene: TRBJ2-1; D gene: -; CDR3 protein: CASSRLARNEQFF
V gene: TRBV12-3/TRBV12-4; J gene: TRBJ2-1; D gene: -; CDR3 protein: CASSLTSSDEQFF
V gene: TRBV9; J gene: TRBJ1-6; D gene: TRBD1; CDR3 protein: CASSASGTVSPLHF
V gene: TRBV30; J gene: TRBJ1-2; D gene: TRBD1; CDR3 protein: CAWRPQGNYGYTF
V gene: TRBV3-1/TRBV3-2; J gene: TRBJ2-2; D gene: -; CDR3 protein: CASSQESAGELFF
V gene: TRBV19; J gene: TRBJ1-1; D gene: -; CDR3 protein: CASSSLMEKAEAFF
V gene: TRBV7-8; J gene: TRBJ2-3; D gene: TRBD1; CDR3 protein: CASSLGTGVSDTQYF
V gene: TRBV11-2; J gene: TRBJ2-1; D gene: TRBD2; CDR3 protein: CASSSRGLAGVSSYNEQFF
V gene: TRBV2; J gene: TRBJ1-2; D gene: -; CDR3 protein: CASSGRGRRGYTF
V gene: TRBV19; J gene: TRBJ2-1; D gene: TRBD2; CDR3 protein: CASSITLAGASYNEQFF
V gene: TRBV27; J gene: TRBJ2-1; D gene: -; CDR3 protein: CASSLEPSGYEQFF
V gene: TRBV6-1; J gene: TRBJ1-3; D gene: -; CDR3 protein: CASSDIGNTIYF
V gene: TRBV5-5; J gene: TRBJ1-6; D gene: -; CDR3 protein: CASSLLNTHSPLHF
V gene: TRBV19; J gene: TRBJ1-6; D gene: TRBD1; CDR3 protein: CASSTTGGSRSSYNSPLHF
V gene: TRBV5-5; J gene: TRBJ2-7; D gene: -; CDR3 protein: CASSFSSGEQYF
V gene: TRBV4-2; J gene: TRBJ2-7; D gene: -; CDR3 protein: CASSQDEVSYEQYF
V gene: TRBV6-5; J gene: TRBJ1-1; D gene: -; CDR3 protein: CASSYGGGWTNTEAFF
V gene: TRBV6-5; J gene: TRBJ2-7; D gene: -; CDR3 protein: CASSLGPEQYF
V gene: TRBV29-1; J gene: TRBJ2-2; D gene: TRBD2; CDR3 protein: CSARAGADGELFF
V gene: TRBV7-2; J gene: TRBJ1-4; D gene: -; CDR3 protein: CASSLIQGGTEKLFF
V gene: TRBV6-2/TRBV6-3; J gene: TRBJ1-5; D gene: TRBD1; CDR3 protein: CASSRQGNQPQHF
V gene: TRBV7-9; J gene: TRBJ1-5; D gene: -; CDR3 protein: CASRGGGENQPQHF
V gene: TRBV10-1; J gene: TRBJ2-7; D gene: TRBD2; CDR3 protein: CASSRGRGVSYEQYF
V gene: TRBV4-1; J gene: TRBJ2-6; D gene: -; CDR3 protein: CASSQGIFGTYSGANVLTF
V gene: TRBV11-1; J gene: TRBJ2-5; D gene: -; CDR3 protein: CASSQRFQETQYF
V gene: TRBV28; J gene: TRBJ2-7; D gene: TRBD2; CDR3 protein: CASSTPGLATYEQYF